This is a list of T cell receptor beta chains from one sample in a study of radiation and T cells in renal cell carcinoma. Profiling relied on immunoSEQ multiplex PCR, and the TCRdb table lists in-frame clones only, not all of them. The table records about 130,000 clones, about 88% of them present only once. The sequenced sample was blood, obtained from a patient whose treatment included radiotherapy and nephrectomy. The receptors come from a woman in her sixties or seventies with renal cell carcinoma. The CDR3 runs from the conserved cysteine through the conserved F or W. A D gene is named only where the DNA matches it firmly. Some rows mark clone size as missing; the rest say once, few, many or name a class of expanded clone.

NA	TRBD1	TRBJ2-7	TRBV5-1	CASSYLDRIGYEQYF	TGCGCCAGCAGCTACCTGGACAGGATTGGATACGAGCAGTACTTC
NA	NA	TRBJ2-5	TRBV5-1	CASSLDGERETQYF	TGCGCCAGCAGCTTGGACGGCGAACGGGAGACCCAGTACTTC
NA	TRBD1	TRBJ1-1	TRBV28	CASSLPGQASEAFF	TGTGCCAGCAGTTTGCCAGGACAGGCTTCTGAAGCTTTCTTT
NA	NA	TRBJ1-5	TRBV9	CASSRGDYSNQPQHF	TGTGCCAGCAGCAGAGGGGATTATAGCAATCAGCCCCAGCATTTT
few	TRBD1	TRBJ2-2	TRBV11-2	CASSLDRANTGELFF	TGTGCCAGCAGCCTGGACAGGGCGAACACCGGGGAGCTGTTTTTT
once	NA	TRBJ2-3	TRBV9	CASSVEDSARTDTQYF	TGTGCCAGCAGCGTAGAAGATAGCGCACGCACAGATACGCAGTATTTT
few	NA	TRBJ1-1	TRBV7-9	CASSPQGVNTEAFF	TGTGCCAGCAGCCCCCAGGGAGTGAACACTGAAGCTTTCTTT
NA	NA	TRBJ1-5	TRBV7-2	CASGPRGGNQPQHF	TGTGCCAGCGGGCCCCGTGGGGGCAATCAGCCCCAGCATTTT
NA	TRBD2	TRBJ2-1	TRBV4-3	CASSQQGLAGKYNEQFF	TGCGCCAGCAGCCAGCAGGGACTAGCGGGGAAATACAATGAGCAGTTCTTC
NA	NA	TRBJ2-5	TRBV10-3	CAISGPRGAGVQETQYF	TGTGCCATCAGTGGGCCAAGGGGGGCAGGTGTTCAAGAGACCCAGTACTTC
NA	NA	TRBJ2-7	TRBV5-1	CASSLGGFYEQYF	TGCGCCAGCAGCTTGGGGGGGTTTTACGAGCAGTACTTC
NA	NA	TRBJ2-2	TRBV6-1	CASTQTGAGELFF	TGTGCCAGCACCCAAACGGGGGCCGGGGAGCTGTTTTTT
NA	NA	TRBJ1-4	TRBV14	CASSQFRGNNEKLFF	TGTGCCAGCAGCCAATTCCGGGGGAATAATGAAAAACTGTTTTTT
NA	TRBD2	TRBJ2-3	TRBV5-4	CASSLAGGHTDTQYF	TGTGCCAGCAGCTTAGCGGGGGGACACACAGATACGCAGTATTTT
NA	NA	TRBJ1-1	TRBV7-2	CASSPGDPNTEAFF	TGTGCCAGCAGCCCAGGCGATCCGAACACTGAAGCTTTCTTT
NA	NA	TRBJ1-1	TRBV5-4	CASSLRGPTEAFF	TGTGCCAGCAGCTTGCGGGGCCCGACTGAAGCTTTCTTT
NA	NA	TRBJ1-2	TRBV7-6	CASSLGTAGANYGYTF	TGTGCCAGCAGCTTAGGGACAGCCGGAGCTAACTATGGCTACACCTTC
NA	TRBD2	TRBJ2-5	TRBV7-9	CASRSGTSGGRETQYF	TGTGCCAGCAGGTCCGGGACTAGCGGGGGCAGAGAGACCCAGTACTTC
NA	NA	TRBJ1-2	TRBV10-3	CAISGGDIVPYGYTF	TGTGCCATCAGTGGTGGGGACATCGTACCCTATGGCTACACCTTC
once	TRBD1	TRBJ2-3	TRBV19	CASSLYRTGETDTQYF	TGTGCCAGTAGTCTGTACCGGACAGGGGAGACAGATACGCAGTATTTT
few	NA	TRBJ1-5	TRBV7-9	CASSLLDQPQHF	TGTGCCAGCAGCTTGTTAGATCAGCCCCAGCATTTT
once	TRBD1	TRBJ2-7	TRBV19	CASSLGQGLSSYEQYF	TGTGCCAGTAGTCTCGGACAGGGTTTAAGCTCCTACGAGCAGTACTTC
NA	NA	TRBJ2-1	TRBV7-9	CASSLGFTGNNEQFF	TGTGCCAGCAGCTTAGGCTTTACAGGGAACAATGAGCAGTTCTTC
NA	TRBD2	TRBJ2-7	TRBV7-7	CASSSSGGGFNEQYF	TGTGCTAGCAGCTCCTCAGGCGGGGGGTTCAACGAGCAGTACTTC
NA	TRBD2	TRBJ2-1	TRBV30	CAWSEASGWGEQFF	TGTGCCTGGAGTGAGGCTAGCGGGTGGGGAGAGCAGTTCTTC
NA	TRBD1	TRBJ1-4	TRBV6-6	CASRPTGDNEKLFF	TGTGCCAGCAGACCGACAGGGGATAATGAAAAACTGTTTTTT
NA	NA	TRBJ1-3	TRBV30	CAWSQGSGNTIYF	TGTGCCTGGAGTCAGGGCTCTGGAAACACCATATATTTT
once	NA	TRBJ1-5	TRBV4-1	CASSQDGTGPSNQPQHF	TGCGCCAGCAGCCAAGACGGTACAGGGCCTAGCAATCAGCCCCAGCATTTT
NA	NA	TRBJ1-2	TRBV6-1	CASRRDTYGYTF	TGTGCCAGCAGACGGGACACCTATGGCTACACCTTC
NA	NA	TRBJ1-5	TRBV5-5	CASSLGHTNQPQHF	TGTGCCAGCAGCTTAGGACACACCAATCAGCCCCAGCATTTT
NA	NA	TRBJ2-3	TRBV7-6	CASSLLPRGRQDTQYF	TGTGCCAGCAGCCTACTACCTAGGGGTCGGCAAGATACGCAGTATTTT
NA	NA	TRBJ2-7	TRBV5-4	CASSFSTKSSYEQYF	TGTGCCAGCAGCTTCTCGACAAAGAGCTCCTACGAGCAGTACTTC
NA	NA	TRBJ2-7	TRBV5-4	CASTNPGDIYEQYF	TGTGCCAGCACAAACCCCGGGGACATCTACGAGCAGTACTTC
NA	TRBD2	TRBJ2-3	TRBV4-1	CASSQVGSGGAPDTQYF	TGCGCCAGCAGCCAAGTCGGTAGCGGGGGGGCCCCAGATACGCAGTATTTT
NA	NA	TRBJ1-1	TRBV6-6	CASSNEDRLNTEAFF	TGTGCCAGCTCCAACGAGGACAGATTGAACACTGAAGCTTTCTTT
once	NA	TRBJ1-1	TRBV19	CASSIPTTLNTEAFF	TGTGCCAGTAGTATACCAACTACCCTGAACACTGAAGCTTTCTTT
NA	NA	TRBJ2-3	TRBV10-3	CAISDPGSSTDTQYF	TGTGCCATCAGTGATCCGGGGTCAAGCACAGATACGCAGTATTTT
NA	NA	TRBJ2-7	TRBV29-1	CSVEVPSEGVEQYF	TGCAGCGTTGAAGTCCCCTCAGAAGGGGTCGAGCAGTACTTC
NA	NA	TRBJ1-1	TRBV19	CASSSRVGTEAFF	TGTGCCAGTAGTTCTAGGGTGGGAACTGAAGCTTTCTTT
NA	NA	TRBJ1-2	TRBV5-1	CASSLAAGRAYGYTF	TGCGCCAGCAGCTTGGCGGCTGGCAGGGCCTATGGCTACACCTTC
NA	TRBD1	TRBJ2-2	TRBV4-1	CASSQVQGAPGELFF	TGCGCCAGCAGCCAAGTACAGGGGGCCCCCGGGGAGCTGTTTTTT
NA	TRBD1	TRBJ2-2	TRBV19	CASSTGTGYTGELFF	TGTGCCAGTAGCACCGGGACAGGGTACACCGGGGAGCTGTTTTTT
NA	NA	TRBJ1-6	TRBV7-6	CASSLLRVSSYNSPLHF	TGTGCCAGCAGCTTACTTCGGGTCAGCTCCTATAATTCACCCCTCCACTTT
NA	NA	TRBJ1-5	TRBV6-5	CASSFGKYQPQHF	TGTGCCAGCAGTTTTGGGAAATATCAGCCCCAGCATTTT
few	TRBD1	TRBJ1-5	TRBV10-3	CASSTGDSNQPQHF	TGTGCCAGCTCGACAGGGGACAGCAATCAGCCCCAGCATTTT
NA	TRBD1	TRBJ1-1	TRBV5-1	CASSLRAGGTEAFF	TGCGCCAGCAGCTTGAGGGCAGGGGGGACTGAAGCTTTCTTT
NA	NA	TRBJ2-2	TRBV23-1	CAIPPGLLFANTGELFF	TGCGCCATCCCCCCGGGACTCCTGTTCGCGAACACCGGGGAGCTGTTTTTT
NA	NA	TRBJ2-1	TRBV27	CASSLSRVNEQFF	TGTGCCAGCAGTTTATCGAGGGTCAATGAGCAGTTCTTC
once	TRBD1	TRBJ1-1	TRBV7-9	CASSLEGQGSEAFF	TGTGCCAGCAGCTTAGAGGGACAGGGGTCTGAAGCTTTCTTT
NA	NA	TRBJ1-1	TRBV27	CASSLSLGRVNTEAFF	TGTGCCAGCAGTTTATCCCTTGGCAGAGTGAACACTGAAGCTTTCTTT
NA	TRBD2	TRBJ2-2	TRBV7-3	CASSLRLAGAGGELFF	TGTGCCAGCAGCTTACGTTTAGCGGGAGCGGGCGGGGAGCTGTTTTTT
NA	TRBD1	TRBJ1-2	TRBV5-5	CASRLPGQGFQGYTF	TGTGCCAGCAGATTACCGGGACAGGGTTTCCAGGGCTACACCTTC
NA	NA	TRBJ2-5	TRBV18	CASSPVDSQETQYF	TGTGCCAGCTCACCAGTGGACAGTCAAGAGACCCAGTACTTC
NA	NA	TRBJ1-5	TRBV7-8	CASSLAVTLGAYSNQPQHF	TGTGCCAGCAGCTTAGCAGTCACTTTGGGGGCTTATAGCAATCAGCCCCAGCATTTT